This T cell receptor (beta chain) was observed in a study of T cell responses to AZD1222 COVID-19 vaccine. Overall study findings and caveats: Baseline antibody screening turned up just a handful of seropositive AZD1222 recipients.

As regards this clone: Its antigen is as yet unknown.

Trimming took 6 bases from V and 1 from J, leaving 3 bases between them. The CDR3 loop spans 12 amino acids. Method: immunoSEQ multiplex PCR; TCRdb's copy keeps in-frame clones and lacks some. The profile shows about 140,000 clones, about 93% of them singletons. This sample comprised peripheral blood, obtained 28 days after the second AZD1222 dose. The rearrangement links TRBV12-3 or TRBV12-4 to TRBJ2-2; D call uncertain. The clonotype originates from an adult who received the AZD1222 COVID-19 vaccine. This chain's CDR3 is CASRQNTGELFF. The DNA for the CDR3 is TGTGCCAGCAGACAGAACACCGGGGAGCTGTTTTTT.